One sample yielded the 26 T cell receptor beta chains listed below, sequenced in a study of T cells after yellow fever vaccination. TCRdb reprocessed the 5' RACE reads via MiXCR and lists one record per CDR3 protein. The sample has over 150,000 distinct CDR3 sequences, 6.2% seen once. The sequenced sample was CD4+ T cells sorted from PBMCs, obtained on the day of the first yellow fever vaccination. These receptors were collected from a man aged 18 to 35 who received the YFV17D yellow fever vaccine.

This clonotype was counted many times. For the CDR3, the DNA is TGCGCCAGCGGACCTGACAGGACGAACACTGAAGCTTTCTTT. Translated: CASGPDRTNTEAFF. V usage is TRBV5-1 and J usage is TRBJ1-1, with D possibly being TRBD1 (6 bases). The germline V gene encodes CDR1 SGHRS and CDR2 YFSETQ. The CDR3 is 14 amino acids. The V gene lost 7 bases and the J gene lost 1 base, with 14 bases spanning the gap. The full variable domain, in which reference TRBV5-1 and TRBJ1-1 provide the parts outside the CDR3, is KAGVTQTPRYLIKTRGQQVTLSCSPISGHRSVSWYQQTPGQGLQFLFEYFSETQRNKGNFPGRFSGRQFSNSRSEMNVSTLELGDSALYLCASGPDRTNTEAFFGQGTRLTVV.

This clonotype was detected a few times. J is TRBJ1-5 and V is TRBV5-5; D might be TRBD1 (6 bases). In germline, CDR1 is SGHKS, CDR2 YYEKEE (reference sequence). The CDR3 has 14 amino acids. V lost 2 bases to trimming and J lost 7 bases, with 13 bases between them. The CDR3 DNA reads TGTGCCAGCAGCTTAGGGGGGGGTAGGCAGCCCCAGCATTTT. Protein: CASSLGGGRQPQHF. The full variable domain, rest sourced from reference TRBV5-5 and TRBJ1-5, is DAGVTQSPTHLIKTRGQQVTLRCSPISGHKSVSWYQQVLGQGPQFIFQYYEKEERGRGNFPDRFSARQFPNYSSELNVNALLLGDSALYLCASSLGGGRQPQHFGDGTRLSIL.

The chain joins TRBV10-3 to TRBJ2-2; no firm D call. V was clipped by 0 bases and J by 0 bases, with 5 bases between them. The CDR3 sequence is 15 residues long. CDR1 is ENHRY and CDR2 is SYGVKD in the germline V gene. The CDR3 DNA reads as TGTGCCATCAGTGAGTCGAGGACGAACACCGGGGAGCTGTTTTTT. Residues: CAISESRTNTGELFF.

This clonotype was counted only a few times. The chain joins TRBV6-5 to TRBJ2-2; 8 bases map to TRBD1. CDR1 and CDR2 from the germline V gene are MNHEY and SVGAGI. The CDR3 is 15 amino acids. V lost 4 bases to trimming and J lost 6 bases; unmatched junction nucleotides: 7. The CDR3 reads CASSSGTGVPGELFF. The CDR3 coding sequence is TGTGCCAGCAGTTCCGGGACAGGAGTTCCCGGGGAGCTGTTTTTT.

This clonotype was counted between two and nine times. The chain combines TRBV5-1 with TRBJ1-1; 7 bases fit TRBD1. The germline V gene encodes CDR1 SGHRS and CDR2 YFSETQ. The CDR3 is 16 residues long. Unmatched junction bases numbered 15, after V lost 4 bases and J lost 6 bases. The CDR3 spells CASSQNLQGRDAEAFF. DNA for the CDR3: TGCGCCAGCAGCCAAAACCTACAGGGGCGTGATGCTGAAGCTTTCTTT.

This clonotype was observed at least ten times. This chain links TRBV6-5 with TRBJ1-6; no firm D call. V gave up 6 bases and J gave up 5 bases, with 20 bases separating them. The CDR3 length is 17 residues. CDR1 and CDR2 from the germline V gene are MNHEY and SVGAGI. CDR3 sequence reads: CASSPWGGFSDNSPLHF. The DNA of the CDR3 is TGTGCCAGCAGCCCCTGGGGAGGGTTTAGCGATAATTCACCCCTCCACTTT.

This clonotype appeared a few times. CDR3 in amino acids: CASSFRLADTQYF. Here the CDR3 DNA reads TGTGCCAGCAGCTTCCGACTAGCAGATACGCAGTATTTT. The genes are TRBV7-2 and TRBJ2-3, with a possible D match to TRBD2 (6 bases). Germline V CDR1 and CDR2: SGHTA, FQGNSA. Trimming took 3 bases from V and 4 from J, leaving 8 bases between them. CDR3 length equals 13 residues.

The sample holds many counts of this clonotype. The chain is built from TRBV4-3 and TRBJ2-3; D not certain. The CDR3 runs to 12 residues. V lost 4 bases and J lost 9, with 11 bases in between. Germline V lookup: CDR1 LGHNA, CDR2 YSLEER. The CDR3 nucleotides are TGCGCCAGCAGCCTTTACTCCCAAACGCAGTATTTT. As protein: CASSLYSQTQYF.

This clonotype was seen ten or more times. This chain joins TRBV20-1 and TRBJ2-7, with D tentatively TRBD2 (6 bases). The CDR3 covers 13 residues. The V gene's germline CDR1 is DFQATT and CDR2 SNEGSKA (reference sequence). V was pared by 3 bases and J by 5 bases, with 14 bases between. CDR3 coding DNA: TGCAGTGCTAGGGGGGTGCGGGACCACGAGCAGTACTTC. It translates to CSARGVRDHEQYF.

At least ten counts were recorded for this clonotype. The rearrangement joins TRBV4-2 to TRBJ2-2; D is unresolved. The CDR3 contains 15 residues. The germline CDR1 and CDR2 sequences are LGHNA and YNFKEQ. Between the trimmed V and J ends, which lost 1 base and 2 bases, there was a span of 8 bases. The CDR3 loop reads CASSQASRNTGELFF. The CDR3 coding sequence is TGTGCCAGCAGCCAAGCATCCCGAAACACCGGGGAGCTGTTTTTT.

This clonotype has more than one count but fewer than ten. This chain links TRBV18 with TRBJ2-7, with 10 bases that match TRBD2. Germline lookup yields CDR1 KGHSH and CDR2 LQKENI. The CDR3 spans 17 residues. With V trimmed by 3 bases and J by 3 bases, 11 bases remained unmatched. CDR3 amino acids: CASSPASGGFFGYEQYF. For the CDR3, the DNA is TGTGCCAGCTCACCCGCTAGCGGGGGTTTCTTTGGCTACGAGCAGTACTTC.

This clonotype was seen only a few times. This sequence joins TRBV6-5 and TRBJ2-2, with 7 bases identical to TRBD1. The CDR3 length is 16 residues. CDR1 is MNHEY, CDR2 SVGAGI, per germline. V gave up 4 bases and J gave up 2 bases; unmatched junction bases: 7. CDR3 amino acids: CASSFGDRPNTGELFF. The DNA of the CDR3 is TGTGCCAGCAGTTTTGGGGACAGACCAAACACCGGGGAGCTGTTTTTT.

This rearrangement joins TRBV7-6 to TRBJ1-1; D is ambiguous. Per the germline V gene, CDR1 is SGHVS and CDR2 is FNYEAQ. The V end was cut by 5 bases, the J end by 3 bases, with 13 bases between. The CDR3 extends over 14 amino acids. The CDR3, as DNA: TGTGCCAGCAGCCCAGCCGTAAAGGACACTGAAGCTTTCTTT. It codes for CASSPAVKDTEAFF.

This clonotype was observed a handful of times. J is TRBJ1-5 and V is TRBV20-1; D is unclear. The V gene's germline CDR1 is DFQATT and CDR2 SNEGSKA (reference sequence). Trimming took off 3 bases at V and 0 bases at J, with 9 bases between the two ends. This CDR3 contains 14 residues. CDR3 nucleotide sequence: TGCAGTGCTAGTAGAGTAAATAGCAATCAGCCCCAGCATTTT. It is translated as CSASRVNSNQPQHF.

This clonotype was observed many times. The CDR3 spells CASSQLAAGGIDTQYF. The CDR3 nucleotides read TGCGCCAGCAGCCAATTAGCAGCAGGGGGAATAGATACGCAGTATTTT. V gene TRBV4-3 combines with J gene TRBJ2-3, with TRBD1 matching 7 bases. The CDR3 runs 16 residues. V lost 2 bases, J lost 5 bases, and 10 bases stayed unmatched. The V gene's germline CDR1 is LGHNA and CDR2 YSLEER.

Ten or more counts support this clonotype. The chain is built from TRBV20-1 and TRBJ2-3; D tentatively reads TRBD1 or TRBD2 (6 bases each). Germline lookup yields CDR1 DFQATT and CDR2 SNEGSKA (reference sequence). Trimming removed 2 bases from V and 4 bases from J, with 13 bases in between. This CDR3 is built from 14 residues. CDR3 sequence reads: CSARNPGASDTQYF. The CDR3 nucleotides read TGCAGTGCTAGAAATCCGGGGGCGTCAGATACGCAGTATTTT.

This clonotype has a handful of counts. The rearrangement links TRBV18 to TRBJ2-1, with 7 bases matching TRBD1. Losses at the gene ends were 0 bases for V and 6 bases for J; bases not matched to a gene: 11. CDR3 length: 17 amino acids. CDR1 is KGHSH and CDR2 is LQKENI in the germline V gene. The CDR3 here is CASSPPNRGNALNEQFF. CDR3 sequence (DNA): TGTGCCAGCTCACCACCGAACAGGGGAAACGCGCTCAATGAGCAGTTCTTC.

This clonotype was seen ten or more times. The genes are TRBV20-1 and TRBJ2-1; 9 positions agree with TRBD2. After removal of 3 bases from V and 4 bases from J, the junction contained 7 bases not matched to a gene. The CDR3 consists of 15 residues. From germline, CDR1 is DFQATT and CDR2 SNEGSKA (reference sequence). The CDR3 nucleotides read TGCAGTGCTAGTCGGCTAGCGGGGAGGTACAATGAGCAGTTCTTC. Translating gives CSASRLAGRYNEQFF.

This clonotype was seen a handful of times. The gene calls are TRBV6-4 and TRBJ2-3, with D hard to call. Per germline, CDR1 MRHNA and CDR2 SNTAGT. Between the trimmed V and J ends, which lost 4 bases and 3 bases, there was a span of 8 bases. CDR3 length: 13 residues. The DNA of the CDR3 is TGTGCCAGCAGTGGGGGTTTGACAGATACGCAGTATTTT. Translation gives CASSGGLTDTQYF.

In DNA form, the CDR3 reads TGTGCCAGCAGTGCTCTATCGGGAGGGTGGAATTCACCCCTCCACTTT. This sequence encodes CASSALSGGWNSPLHF. V gene TRBV25-1 combines with J gene TRBJ1-6; D unclear. Germline CDR1 and CDR2: MGHDK and SYGVNS. This CDR3 region has 16 residues. The V end lost 4 bases, the J end lost 7 bases, and 17 bases lay between the germline ends.

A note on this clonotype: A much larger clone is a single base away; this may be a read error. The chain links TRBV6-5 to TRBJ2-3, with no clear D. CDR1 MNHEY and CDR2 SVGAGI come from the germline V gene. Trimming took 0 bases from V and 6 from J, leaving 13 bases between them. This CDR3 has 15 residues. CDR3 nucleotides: TGTGCCAGCAGTTACTCGGGTAGATTAGGCGATACGCAGTATTTT. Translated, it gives CASSYSGRLGDTQYF.

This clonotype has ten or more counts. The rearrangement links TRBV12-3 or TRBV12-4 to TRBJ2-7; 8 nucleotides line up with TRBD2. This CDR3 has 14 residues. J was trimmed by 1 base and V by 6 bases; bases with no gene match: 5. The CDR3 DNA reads TGTGCCAGCAGCGGGGGGGCCGTTTCCTACGAGCAGTACTTC. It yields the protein CASSGGAVSYEQYF.

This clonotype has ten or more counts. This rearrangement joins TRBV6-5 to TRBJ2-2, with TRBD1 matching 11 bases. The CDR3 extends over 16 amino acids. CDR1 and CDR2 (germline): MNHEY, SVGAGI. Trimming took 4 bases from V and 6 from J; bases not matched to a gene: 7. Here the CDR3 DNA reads TGTGCCAGCAGTTCGCCCGGACAGGGGGCAGCCGGGGAGCTGTTTTTT. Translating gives CASSSPGQGAAGELFF.

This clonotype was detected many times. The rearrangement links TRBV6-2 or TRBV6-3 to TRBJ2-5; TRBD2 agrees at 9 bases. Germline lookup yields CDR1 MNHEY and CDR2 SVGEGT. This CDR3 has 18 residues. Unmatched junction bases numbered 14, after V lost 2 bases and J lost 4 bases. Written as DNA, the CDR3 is TGTGCCAGCAGTTACAGAATAGCGGGGGAATCACCTGGAGAGACCCAGTACTTC. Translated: CASSYRIAGESPGETQYF.

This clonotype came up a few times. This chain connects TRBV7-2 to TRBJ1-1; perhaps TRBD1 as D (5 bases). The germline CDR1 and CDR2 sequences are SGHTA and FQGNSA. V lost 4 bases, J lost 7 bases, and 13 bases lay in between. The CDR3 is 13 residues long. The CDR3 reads CASSSDAGSEAFF. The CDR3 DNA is TGTGCCAGCAGCTCCGACGCAGGGAGTGAAGCTTTCTTT.

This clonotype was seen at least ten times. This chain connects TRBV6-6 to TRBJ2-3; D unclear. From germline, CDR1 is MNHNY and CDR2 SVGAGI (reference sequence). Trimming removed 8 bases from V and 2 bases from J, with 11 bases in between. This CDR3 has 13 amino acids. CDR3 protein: CASQKEFTDTQYF. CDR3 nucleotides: TGTGCCAGCCAAAAGGAGTTCACAGATACGCAGTATTTT.